This T cell receptor beta chain was recovered during a study of blood T cells in healthy people across ages. A sample-barcoded 5' primer and a J-beta primer mix were used in a second PCR of roughly 7 to 12 cycles. In TCRdb, the 5' RACE reads were re-called with MiXCR into one record per CDR3 protein. The sample shows around 700,000 distinct CDR3 sequences, around a quarter of them seen only once. Losses at the gene ends were 2 bases for V and 3 bases for J; bases not matched to a gene: 10. This CDR3 is built from 18 residues. The germline CDR1 and CDR2 sequences are SNHLY and FYNNEI. Another study also made use of these data, one on T cells of mothers and their children. That source adds: Reads recorded for TCR beta CDR3 numbered over 8.5 million per mother and roughly 3 million per child.

Sequenced material: blood. This clonotype originated in a boy aged 5-17 years in good health. This chain links TRBV2 with TRBJ2-1, with TRBD1 identical over 10 bases. The CDR3 reads CASSESIGTGVSYNEQFF. The CDR3 DNA is TGTGCCAGCAGTGAATCGATCGGGACAGGGGTCAGCTACAATGAGCAGTTCTTC.